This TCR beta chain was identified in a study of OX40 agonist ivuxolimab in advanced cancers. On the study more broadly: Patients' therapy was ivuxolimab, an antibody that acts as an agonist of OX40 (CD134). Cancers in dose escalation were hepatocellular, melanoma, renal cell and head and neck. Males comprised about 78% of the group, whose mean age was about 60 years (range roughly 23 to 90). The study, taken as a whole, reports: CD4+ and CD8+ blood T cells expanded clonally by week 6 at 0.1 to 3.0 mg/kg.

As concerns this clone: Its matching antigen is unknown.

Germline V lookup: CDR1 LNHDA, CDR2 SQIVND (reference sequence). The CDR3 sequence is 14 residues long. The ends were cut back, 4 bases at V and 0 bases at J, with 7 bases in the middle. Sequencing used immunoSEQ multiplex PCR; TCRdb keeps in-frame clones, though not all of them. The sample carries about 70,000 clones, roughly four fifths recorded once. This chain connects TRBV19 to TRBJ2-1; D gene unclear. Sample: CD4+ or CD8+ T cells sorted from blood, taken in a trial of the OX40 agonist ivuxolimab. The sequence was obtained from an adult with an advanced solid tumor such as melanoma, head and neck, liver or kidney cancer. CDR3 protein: CASSRAPSYNEQFF. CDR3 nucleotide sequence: TGTGCCAGTAGTAGGGCACCCTCCTACAATGAGCAGTTCTTC.